This T cell receptor (beta chain) comes out of a study of blood T cell repertoires in COVID-19. Study overall: Spain, Italy and the United States supplied samples that represented acute and convalescent COVID-19. Nucleic acid was either cDNA or gDNA, and it came from T cells, B-cell-depleted T cells, or PBMCs.

From germline, CDR1 is MNHEY and CDR2 SVGEGT. Trimming at V came to 0 bases and at J to 3 bases, leaving 6 bases not matched to a gene. The CDR3 contains 17 residues. In the authors' methods: From reference gene primer amplification, estimates of nucleated cell counts were derived. This table comes from immunoSEQ multiplex PCR, and its TCRdb copy is limited to in-frame clones, with some not included. V and J calls and clone size are given by that table; D and trimming were obtained from the DNA. The data hold 75,000 to 85,000 clones, with around 90% observed a single time. The source material was peripheral blood. The sequence came from a man aged 45-65 years with active COVID-19. The chain is built from TRBV6-2 or TRBV6-3 and TRBJ2-4; 9 nucleotides match TRBD2. The CDR3 bases are TGTGCCAGCAGTTACTCGACAGCGGGGGGTGGCAAAAACATTCAGTACTTC. It specifies CASSYSTAGGGKNIQYF.